The rows below give T cell receptor beta chains drawn from one sample of a study of CD8 T cells in Susac syndrome. TCRdb called the immunoSEQ multiplex PCR reads again in MiXCR, with one record for every CDR3 protein. The sample contains a few hundred thousand distinct CDR3 sequences, more than 70% of which appear only once. Sample: CD8+ T cells from PBMCs. These receptors all stem from a human donor with multiple sclerosis. CDR3s include the opening cysteine and the closing phenylalanine or tryptophan. The D gene is left open where the match is weak. The listing skips clone size in some rows; elsewhere it reads once, few, many or a size class.

j_call,d_call,v_call,clone_size,cdr3_length,cdr3_nt,cdr3_aa
TRBJ2-3,-,TRBV7-9,-,16,TGTGCCAGCAGCCCGGGGACGACGCCAGGCACAGATACGCAGTATTTT,CASSPGTTPGTDTQYF
TRBJ2-2,-,TRBV15,-,14,TGTAGCACCAGCATTATGCGGGACACCGGGGAGCTGTTTTTT,CSTSIMRDTGELFF
TRBJ2-1,-,TRBV7-9,-,16,TGTGCCAGCAGCCCTCCAAAGGGGTTATTCTACAATGAGCAGTTCTTC,CASSPPKGLFYNEQFF
TRBJ1-1,-,TRBV5-6,-,14,TGTGCCAGCAGCCGGCGACGGCAGAACACTGAAGCTTTCTTT,CASSRRRQNTEAFF
TRBJ1-2,-,TRBV12-3/TRBV12-4,-,14,TGTGCCAGCAGTTTAGCGCCAGGAAGTAATGGCTACACCTTC,CASSLAPGSNGYTF
TRBJ2-5,TRBD2,TRBV2,-,16,TGTGCCAGCAGTAAACCCGGGACTAGCGTGAAAGAGACCCAGTACTTC,CASSKPGTSVKETQYF
TRBJ2-2,-,TRBV27,-,14,TGTGCCAGCCGACTAACGGGAGCGAACGGGGAGCTGTTTTTT,CASRLTGANGELFF
TRBJ1-6,TRBD1,TRBV4-1,-,16,TGCGCCAGCAGCCAATCCGGACAGGGGCAAGGTTCACCCCTCCACTTT,CASSQSGQGQGSPLHF
TRBJ2-7,-,TRBV5-1,few,14,TGCGCCAGCAGCTTAGGGGCAGGGCGCGACGAGCAGTACTTC,CASSLGAGRDEQYF
TRBJ2-1,-,TRBV27,many,11,TGTGCCAGCAGCCGCTACAATGAGCAGTTCTTC,CASSRYNEQFF
TRBJ2-7,-,TRBV7-8,-,16,TGTGCCAGCAGCTTAGCTGGACAGATCTACTCCTACGAGCAGTACTTC,CASSLAGQIYSYEQYF
TRBJ1-1,-,TRBV14,-,13,TGTGCCAGCAGCCACACCATGAACACTGAAGCTTTCTTT,CASSHTMNTEAFF
TRBJ1-1,TRBD1,TRBV10-3,once,16,TGTGCCATCAGTGTACCCGGGACAGGGCCCAACACTGAAGCTTTCTTT,CAISVPGTGPNTEAFF
TRBJ2-5,-,TRBV13,-,16,TGTGCCAGCAGCTTTTGGGGGCCTAGCCTGGCGGAGACCCAGTACTTC,CASSFWGPSLAETQYF
TRBJ2-3,-,TRBV27,-,15,TGTGCCAGCAGTTTAATCGGGGTCCGCACAGATACGCAGTATTTT,CASSLIGVRTDTQYF
TRBJ2-5,-,TRBV20-1,-,15,TGCAGTGCTAGAGGACCCGACGGAACCCAAGAGACCCAGTACTTC,CSARGPDGTQETQYF
TRBJ2-2,TRBD1,TRBV20-1,-,18,TGCAGTGCTAACCTCCGGGACAGAGTGGGGAAGAACACCGGGGAGCTGTTTTTT,CSANLRDRVGKNTGELFF
TRBJ2-1,TRBD2,TRBV7-9,-,17,TGTGCCAGCAGCCCCGGGACCCCGGGGGGAATCTACAATGAGCAGTTCTTC,CASSPGTPGGIYNEQFF
TRBJ2-3,-,TRBV5-4,few,16,TGTGCCAGTAGCGCCCGTGGGGAAGCTAGCACAGATACGCAGTATTTT,CASSARGEASTDTQYF
TRBJ1-6,-,TRBV11-2,-,15,TGTGCCAGCAGCGAACAACAGGCCGCAAATTCACCCCTCCACTTT,CASSEQQAANSPLHF
TRBJ1-5,-,TRBV6-2/TRBV6-3,-,15,TGTGCCAGCAGTTGGGGCAGGATGGGCAATCAGCCCCAGCATTTT,CASSWGRMGNQPQHF
TRBJ2-1,-,TRBV30,few,11,TGTGCCTGGAGTGTTGGGGATGAGCAGTTCTTC,CAWSVGDEQFF
TRBJ2-1,-,TRBV5-6,-,12,TGTGCCAGCAGAAAAGAACAGCGCGAGCAGTTCTTC,CASRKEQREQFF
TRBJ1-5,-,TRBV4-1,once,16,TGCGCCAGCAGCCCCGACCAGGGCACCAGCAATCAGCCCCAGCATTTT,CASSPDQGTSNQPQHF
TRBJ1-1,-,TRBV30,-,12,TGTGCCTGGAACGGTGGGGAGTATGAAGCTTTCTTT,CAWNGGEYEAFF
TRBJ2-5,-,TRBV7-2,-,14,TGTGCCAGCAGCTTAGCCCCCTCTCAAGAGACCCAGTACTTC,CASSLAPSQETQYF
TRBJ2-1,-,TRBV15,-,13,TGTGCCACCAGCAGACCCACAGGGCATGAGCAGTTCTTC,CATSRPTGHEQFF
TRBJ2-7,-,TRBV11-2,-,13,TGTGCCAGCAGCTATCGACATCACTACGAGCAGTACTTC,CASSYRHHYEQYF
TRBJ1-6,-,TRBV27,-,15,TGTGCCAGCAGTTTTACGGGCTCCTATAATTCACCCCTCCACTTT,CASSFTGSYNSPLHF
TRBJ2-3,-,TRBV12-3/TRBV12-4,-,16,TGTGCCAGCAGTTTAGACCCCACGGGAGTCTCAGATACGCAGTATTTT,CASSLDPTGVSDTQYF
TRBJ2-1,TRBD2,TRBV11-2,-,17,TGTGCCAGCAGCTTTCGACTAGCGGGGAGCTCCTACAATGAGCAGTTCTTC,CASSFRLAGSSYNEQFF
TRBJ2-2,-,TRBV6-1,once,14,TGTGCCAGCAGTGCTGGGTCGCGCGCCGGGGAGCTGTTTTTT,CASSAGSRAGELFF
TRBJ2-1,-,TRBV15,-,15,TGTGCCACCAGCGCGAGGTGGGGGGATCTGGATGAGCAGTTCTTC,CATSARWGDLDEQFF
TRBJ2-2,TRBD2,TRBV9,-,16,TGTGCCAGCACCGGAATAGCGGGAGCGAACACCGGGGAGCTGTTTTTT,CASTGIAGANTGELFF
TRBJ2-2,-,TRBV19,once,12,TGTGCCAGTGGGTTTGCGAGGGGGGAGCTGTTTTTT,CASGFARGELFF
TRBJ2-7,-,TRBV20-1,-,13,TGCAGTGCTGAAAACCGAGACTCCTACGAGCAGTACTTC,CSAENRDSYEQYF
TRBJ2-1,TRBD2,TRBV15,-,15,TGTGCCACCAGCCAAGTAGGACTAGAGACTAATGAGCAGTTCTTC,CATSQVGLETNEQFF
TRBJ1-1,-,TRBV30,-,15,TGTGCCTGGGTCACGGGGGGCCAGTCGAACACTGAAGCTTTCTTT,CAWVTGGQSNTEAFF
TRBJ1-1,-,TRBV5-1,-,14,TGCGCCAGCGGAGCCGGGGTTTTGAACACTGAAGCTTTCTTT,CASGAGVLNTEAFF
TRBJ2-1,-,TRBV12-3/TRBV12-4,-,13,TGTGCCAGCAGCGATTACAGGGAAAGTGAGCAGTTCTTC,CASSDYRESEQFF
TRBJ1-2,-,TRBV10-3,-,13,TGTGCCATCAGTGAGGGACAAAGAACTGGCTACACCTTC,CAISEGQRTGYTF
TRBJ2-7,TRBD2,TRBV12-5,-,14,TGTGCTAGTGGTCCAGCGGGAGGCGAGTACGAGCAGTACTTC,CASGPAGGEYEQYF
TRBJ2-1,-,TRBV7-2,-,14,TGTGCCAGCAGCTTAACGGGAGACCCCAATGAGCAGTTCTTC,CASSLTGDPNEQFF
TRBJ1-1,-,TRBV6-1,-,14,TGTGCCAGCAGTGAACCGCTCTTGAACACTGAAGCTTTCTTT,CASSEPLLNTEAFF
TRBJ1-2,-,TRBV4-1,-,12,TGCGCCAGCAGCCAAGGTTCAGTTGGCTACACCTTC,CASSQGSVGYTF
TRBJ2-2,TRBD1,TRBV12-5,-,16,TGTGCTAGTGGTCCACTGCAGGGGGTTGACACCGGGGAGCTGTTTTTT,CASGPLQGVDTGELFF
TRBJ2-5,-,TRBV6-6,few,13,TGTGCCAGCAGTTACCCCGCAGATGGGACCCAGTACTTC,CASSYPADGTQYF
TRBJ2-1,-,TRBV20-1,-,13,TGCAGTGCTCACAGGAGTTCCTACAATGAGCAGTTCTTC,CSAHRSSYNEQFF
TRBJ2-7,-,TRBV5-1,-,14,TGCGCCAGCAGCTTGGCCGACGGCGGCTACGAGCAGTACTTC,CASSLADGGYEQYF
TRBJ2-3,-,TRBV28,-,13,TGTGCCAGCAGCCCGGCCGCGTGGGATACGCAGTATTTT,CASSPAAWDTQYF
TRBJ1-5,-,TRBV2,once,14,TGTGCCAGCAGTGTAGCACAGGGATTACAGCCCCAGCATTTT,CASSVAQGLQPQHF
TRBJ2-1,-,TRBV6-5,-,17,TGTGCCAGCAGTTACTCGAAGTTTGGGCAGATCTACAATGAGCAGTTCTTC,CASSYSKFGQIYNEQFF
TRBJ2-2,-,TRBV6-1,-,16,TGTGCCAGCAGTACGACGGGGGTTTTCAACACCGGGGAGCTGTTTTTT,CASSTTGVFNTGELFF
TRBJ2-1,TRBD1,TRBV30,-,15,TGTGCCTGGACGGCAGGGGGACCACTACCAAATGAGCAGTTCTTC,CAWTAGGPLPNEQFF